The 2 T cell receptor beta chains below were found in one sample sequenced in a study of blood T cell repertoires in COVID-19. Assay used: immunoSEQ multiplex PCR; TCRdb lists only in-frame clones, some missing. The table includes 120,000 to 150,000 clones, around four fifths detected once. What was sequenced was peripheral blood. All receptors derive from a woman in her thirties or forties with active or convalescent COVID-19.

The V call is TRBV28, the J call TRBJ1-4; 9 bases line up with TRBD1. This CDR3 spans 15 amino acids. CDR1 and CDR2 from the germline V gene are MDHEN and SYDVKM. V was clipped by 7 bases and J by 8 bases; unmatched bases: 11. The CDR3 DNA reads as TGTGCCAGCATCGGTACCGGGACAGGGCGCGAAAAACTGTTTTTT. Protein: CASIGTGTGREKLFF. Supplemented by reference TRBV28 and TRBJ1-4, the full variable domain reads DVKVTQSSRYLVKRTGEKVFLECVQDMDHENMFWYRQDPGLGLRLIYFSYDVKMKEKGDIPEGYSVSREKKERFSLILESASTNQTSMYLCASIGTGTGREKLFFGSGTQLSVL.

The rearrangement uses TRBV28 and TRBJ1-1; 11 nucleotides line up with TRBD1. Germline CDR1 and CDR2: MDHEN and SYDVKM. CDR3 length: 13 residues. The J segment lost 10 bases and the V segment lost 7 bases, leaving 8 bases of the junction unmatched. CDR3 sequence: CASKDRGLGGAFF. In DNA form, the CDR3 reads TGTGCCAGCAAGGACAGGGGGCTAGGAGGAGCTTTCTTT.